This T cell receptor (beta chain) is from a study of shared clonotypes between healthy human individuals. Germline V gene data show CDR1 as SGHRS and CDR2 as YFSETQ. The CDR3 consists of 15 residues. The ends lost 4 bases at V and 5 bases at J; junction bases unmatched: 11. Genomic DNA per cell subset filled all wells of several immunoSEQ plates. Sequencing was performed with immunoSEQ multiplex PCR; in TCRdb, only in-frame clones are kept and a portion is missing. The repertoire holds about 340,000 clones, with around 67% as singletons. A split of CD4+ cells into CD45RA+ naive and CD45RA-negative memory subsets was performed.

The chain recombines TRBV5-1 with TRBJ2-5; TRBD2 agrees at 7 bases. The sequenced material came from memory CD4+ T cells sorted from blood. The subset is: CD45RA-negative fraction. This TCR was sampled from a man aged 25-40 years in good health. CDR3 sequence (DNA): TGCGCCAGCAGCCTAGGACTAGTCTTAGGTGAGACCCAGTACTTC. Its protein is CASSLGLVLGETQYF.